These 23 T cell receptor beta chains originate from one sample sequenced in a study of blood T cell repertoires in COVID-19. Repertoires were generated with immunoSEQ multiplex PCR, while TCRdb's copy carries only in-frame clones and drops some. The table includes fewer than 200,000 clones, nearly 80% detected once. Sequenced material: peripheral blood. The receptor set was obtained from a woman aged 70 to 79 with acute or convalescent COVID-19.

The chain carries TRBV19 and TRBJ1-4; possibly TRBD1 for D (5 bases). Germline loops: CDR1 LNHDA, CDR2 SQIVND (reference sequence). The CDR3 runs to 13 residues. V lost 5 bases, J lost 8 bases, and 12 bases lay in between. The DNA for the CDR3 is TGTGCCAGTAGTCCCCCGCGGGGGGAAAAACTGTTTTTT. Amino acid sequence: CASSPPRGEKLFF.

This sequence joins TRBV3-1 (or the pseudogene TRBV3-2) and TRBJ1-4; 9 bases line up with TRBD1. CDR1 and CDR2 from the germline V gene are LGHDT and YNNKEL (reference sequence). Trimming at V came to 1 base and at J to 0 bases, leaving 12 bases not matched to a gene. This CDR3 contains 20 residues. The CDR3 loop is CASSQGVPGQGGTTNEKLFF. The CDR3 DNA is TGTGCCAGCAGCCAAGGAGTCCCGGGACAGGGTGGTACAACTAATGAAAAACTGTTTTTT.

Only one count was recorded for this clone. The CDR3: CASSDVAGGVTDTQYF. The CDR3 DNA is TGTGCCAGCAGTGATGTGGCGGGAGGGGTCACAGATACGCAGTATTTT. The chain is built from TRBV25-1 and TRBJ2-3; 9 bases match TRBD2. V was clipped by 3 bases and J by 2 bases; unmatched bases: 6. The germline CDR1 and CDR2 sequences are MGHDK and SYGVNS. The CDR3 is made up of 16 amino acids.

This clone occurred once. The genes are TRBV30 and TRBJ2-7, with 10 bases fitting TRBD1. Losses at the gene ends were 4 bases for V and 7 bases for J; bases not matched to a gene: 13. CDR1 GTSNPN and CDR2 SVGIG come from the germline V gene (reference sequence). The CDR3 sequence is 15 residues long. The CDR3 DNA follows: TGTGCCTGGAATCGGAACACCGGGACAGGGGATGAGCAGTACTTC. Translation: CAWNRNTGTGDEQYF.

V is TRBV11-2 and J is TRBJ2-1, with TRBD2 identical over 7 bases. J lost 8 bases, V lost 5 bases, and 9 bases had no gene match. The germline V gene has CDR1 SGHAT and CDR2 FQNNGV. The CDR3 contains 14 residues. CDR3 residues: CASSQLIRGDEQFF. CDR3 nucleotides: TGTGCCAGCAGCCAACTCATACGGGGGGATGAGCAGTTCTTC.

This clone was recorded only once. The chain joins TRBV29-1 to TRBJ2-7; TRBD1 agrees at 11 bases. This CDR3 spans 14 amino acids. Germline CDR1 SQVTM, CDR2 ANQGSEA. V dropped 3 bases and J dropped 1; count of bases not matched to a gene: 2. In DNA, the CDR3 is TGCAGCGTTGAGGGGGACAGGGGGTCCTACGAGCAGTACTTC. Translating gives CSVEGDRGSYEQYF.

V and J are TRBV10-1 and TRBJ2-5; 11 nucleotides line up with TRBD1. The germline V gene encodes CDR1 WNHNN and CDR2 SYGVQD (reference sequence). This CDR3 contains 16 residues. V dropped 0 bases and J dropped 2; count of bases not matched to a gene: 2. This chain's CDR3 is CASSESGTGGQETQYF. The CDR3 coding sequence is TGCGCCAGCAGTGAGTCCGGGACAGGGGGACAAGAGACCCAGTACTTC.

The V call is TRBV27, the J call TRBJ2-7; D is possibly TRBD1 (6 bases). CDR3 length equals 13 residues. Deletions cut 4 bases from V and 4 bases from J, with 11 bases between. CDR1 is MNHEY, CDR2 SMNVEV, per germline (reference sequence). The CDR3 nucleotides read TGTGCCAGCAGTTCCCTGAGGGGGTACGAGCAGTACTTC. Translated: CASSSLRGYEQYF.

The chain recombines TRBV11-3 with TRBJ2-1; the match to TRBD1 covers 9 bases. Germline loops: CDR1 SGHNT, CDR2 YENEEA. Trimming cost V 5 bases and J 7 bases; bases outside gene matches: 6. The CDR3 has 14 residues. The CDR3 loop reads CASSTLTGGNEQFF. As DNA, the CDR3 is TGTGCCAGCAGCACATTGACAGGGGGGAATGAGCAGTTCTTC.

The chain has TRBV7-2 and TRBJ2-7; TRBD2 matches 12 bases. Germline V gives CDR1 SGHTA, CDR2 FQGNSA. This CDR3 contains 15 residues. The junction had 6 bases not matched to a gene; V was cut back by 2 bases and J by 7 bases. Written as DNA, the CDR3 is TGTGCCAGCAGCTTAAGGACTAGCGGGAACGGAGAGCAGTACTTC. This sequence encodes CASSLRTSGNGEQYF.

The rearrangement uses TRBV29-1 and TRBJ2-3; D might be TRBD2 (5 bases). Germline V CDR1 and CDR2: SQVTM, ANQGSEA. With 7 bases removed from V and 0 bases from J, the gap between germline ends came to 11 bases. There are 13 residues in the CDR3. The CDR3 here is CSGQAGSTDTQYF. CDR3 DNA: TGCAGCGGCCAGGCGGGTAGCACAGATACGCAGTATTTT.

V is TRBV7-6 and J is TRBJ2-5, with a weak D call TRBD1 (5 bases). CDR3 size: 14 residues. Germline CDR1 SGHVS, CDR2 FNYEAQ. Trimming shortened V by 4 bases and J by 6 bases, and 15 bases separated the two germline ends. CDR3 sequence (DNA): TGTGCCAGCAGCTCTTTACAGGATTTAAAGACCCAGTACTTC. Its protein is CASSSLQDLKTQYF.

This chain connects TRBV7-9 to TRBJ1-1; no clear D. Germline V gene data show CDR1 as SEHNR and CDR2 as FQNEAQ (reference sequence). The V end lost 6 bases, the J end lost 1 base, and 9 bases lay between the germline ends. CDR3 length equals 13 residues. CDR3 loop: CASSLHRNTEAFF. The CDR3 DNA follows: TGTGCCAGCAGTCTGCACAGGAACACTGAAGCTTTCTTT.

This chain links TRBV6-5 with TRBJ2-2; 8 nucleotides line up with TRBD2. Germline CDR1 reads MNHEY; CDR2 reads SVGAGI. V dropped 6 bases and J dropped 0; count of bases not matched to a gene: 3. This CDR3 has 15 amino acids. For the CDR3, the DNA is TGTGCCAGCAGGCTAGCGGGTTCGAACACCGGGGAGCTGTTTTTT. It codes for CASRLAGSNTGELFF.

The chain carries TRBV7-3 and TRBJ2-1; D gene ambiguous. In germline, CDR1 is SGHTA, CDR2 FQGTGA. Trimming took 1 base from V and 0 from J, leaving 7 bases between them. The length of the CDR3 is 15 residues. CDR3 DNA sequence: TGTGCCAGCAGCTTAAACTCTTTCTCCTACAATGAGCAGTTCTTC. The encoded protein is CASSLNSFSYNEQFF.

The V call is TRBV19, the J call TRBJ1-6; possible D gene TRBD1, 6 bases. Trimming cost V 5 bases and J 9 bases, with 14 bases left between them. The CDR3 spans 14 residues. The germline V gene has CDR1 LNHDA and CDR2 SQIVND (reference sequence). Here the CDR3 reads CASSPGVRVSPLHF. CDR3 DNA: TGTGCCAGTAGTCCAGGGGTGAGGGTTTCACCCCTCCACTTT.

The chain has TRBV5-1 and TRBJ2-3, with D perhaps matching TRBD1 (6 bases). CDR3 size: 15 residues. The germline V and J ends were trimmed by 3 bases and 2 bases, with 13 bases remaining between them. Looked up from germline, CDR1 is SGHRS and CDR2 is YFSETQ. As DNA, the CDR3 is TGCGCCAGCAGCTCCAGGGGAAGCACCACAGATACGCAGTATTTT. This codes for CASSSRGSTTDTQYF.

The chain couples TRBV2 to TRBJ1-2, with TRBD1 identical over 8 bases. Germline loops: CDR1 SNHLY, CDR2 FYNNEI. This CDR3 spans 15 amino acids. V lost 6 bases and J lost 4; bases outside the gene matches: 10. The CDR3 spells CASSEGQDSFYGYTF. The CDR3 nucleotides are TGTGCCAGCAGCGAGGGACAGGACTCCTTCTATGGCTACACCTTC.

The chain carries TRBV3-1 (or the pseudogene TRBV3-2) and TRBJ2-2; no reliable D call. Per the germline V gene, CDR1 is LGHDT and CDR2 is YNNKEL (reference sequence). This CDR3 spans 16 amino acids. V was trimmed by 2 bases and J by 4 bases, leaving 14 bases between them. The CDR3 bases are TGTGCCAGCAGCCAACAGGTAGATAGTCCCACCGGGGAGCTGTTTTTT. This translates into CASSQQVDSPTGELFF.

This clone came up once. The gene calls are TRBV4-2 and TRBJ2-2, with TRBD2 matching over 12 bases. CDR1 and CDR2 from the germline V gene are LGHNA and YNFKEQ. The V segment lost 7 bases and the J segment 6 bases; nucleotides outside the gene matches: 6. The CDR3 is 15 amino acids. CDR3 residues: CASNLLAGGSGELFF. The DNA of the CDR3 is TGTGCCAGCAACCTCCTAGCGGGAGGGTCCGGGGAGCTGTTTTTT.

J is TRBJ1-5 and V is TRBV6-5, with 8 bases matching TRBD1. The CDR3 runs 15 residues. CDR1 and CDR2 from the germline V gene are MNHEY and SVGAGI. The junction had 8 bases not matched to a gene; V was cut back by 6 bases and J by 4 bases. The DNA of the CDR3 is TGTGCCAGCAGATCCACGGACAGGGATAATCAGCCCCAGCATTTT. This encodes CASRSTDRDNQPQHF.

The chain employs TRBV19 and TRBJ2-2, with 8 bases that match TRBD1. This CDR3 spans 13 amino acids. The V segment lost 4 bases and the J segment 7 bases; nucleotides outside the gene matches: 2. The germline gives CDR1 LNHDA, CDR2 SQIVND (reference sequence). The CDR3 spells CASSTDRDGELFF. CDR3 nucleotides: TGTGCCAGTAGTACGGACAGGGACGGGGAGCTGTTTTTT.

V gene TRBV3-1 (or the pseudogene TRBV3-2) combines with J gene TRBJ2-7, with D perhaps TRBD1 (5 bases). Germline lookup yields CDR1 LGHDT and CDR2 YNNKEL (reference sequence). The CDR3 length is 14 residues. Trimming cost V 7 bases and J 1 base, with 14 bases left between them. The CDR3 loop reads CASTETRGSYEQYF. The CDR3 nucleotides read TGTGCCAGCACCGAGACAAGGGGATCCTACGAGCAGTACTTC.